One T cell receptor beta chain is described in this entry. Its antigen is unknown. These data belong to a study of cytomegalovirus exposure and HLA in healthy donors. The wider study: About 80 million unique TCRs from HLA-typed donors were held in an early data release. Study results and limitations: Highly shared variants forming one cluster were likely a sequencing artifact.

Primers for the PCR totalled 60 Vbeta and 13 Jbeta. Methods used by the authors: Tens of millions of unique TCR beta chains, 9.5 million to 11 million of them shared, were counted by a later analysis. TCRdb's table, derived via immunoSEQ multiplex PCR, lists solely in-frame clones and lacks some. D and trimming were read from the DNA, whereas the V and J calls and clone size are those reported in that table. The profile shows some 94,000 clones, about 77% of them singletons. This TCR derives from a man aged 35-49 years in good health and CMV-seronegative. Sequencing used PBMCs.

The CDR3 DNA sequence: TGTGCCTGGAGACAGCTAAACACTGAAGCTTTCTTT. This gives the protein CAWRQLNTEAFF. The genes are TRBV30 and TRBJ1-1; D is unclear. The germline gives CDR1 GTSNPN, CDR2 SVGIG (reference sequence). V was cut by 3 bases and J by 2 bases, with 7 bases left in between. The CDR3 covers 12 residues.